This TCR beta chain is from a study of blood T cell repertoires in COVID-19. The overall study: COVID-19 samples from acute and convalescent phases originated in the United States, Italy and Spain. PBMCs, B-cell-depleted T cells, or T cells provided the cDNA or gDNA that made up the material.

Original processing methods: The authors estimated nucleated cell counts from reference gene primer amplification. The repertoire was sequenced with immunoSEQ multiplex PCR; TCRdb's copy has only in-frame clones and lacks some. V and J calls and clone size are given by that table; D and trimming were obtained from the DNA. Of 75,000 to 90,000 clones detected, over 80% appear once; the ten largest clones hold 9.5% to 12%. Turning to this clone: The junction and the germline gene differ at one end; a read error may be behind it.

Source material: peripheral blood. The receptor's source is a human donor in a cohort sampled during active COVID-19.

DNA for the CDR3: TGTGCCAGCAGGTTAGCGGGGACGAACACCGGGGAGCTGTTTTTT. Its protein product is CASRLAGTNTGELFF. This chain uses TRBV11-3 with TRBJ2-2, with 8 bases aligning to TRBD2. The CDR3 has 15 residues. The germline V gene has CDR1 SGHNT and CDR2 YENEEA. The full variable domain, with the rest looked up from reference TRBV11-3 and TRBJ2-2, is EAGVVQSPRYKIIEKKQPVAFWCNPISGHNTLYWYLQNLGQGPELLIRYENEEAVDDSQLPKDRFSAERLKGVDSTLKIQPAELGDSAVYLCASRLAGTNTGELFFGEGSRLTVL.